The entry below gives a single T cell receptor beta chain sequence along with its context. This entry belongs to a study of identical twins. The ends lost 5 bases at V and 8 bases at J; junction bases unmatched: 7. This CDR3 comprises 14 residues. CDR1 is SGHRS and CDR2 is YFSETQ in the germline V gene. TCRdb recomputed calls from the 5' RACE reads with MiXCR, one row per CDR3 protein. This table has about 520,000 distinct CDR3 sequences, roughly 21% appearing once. A further study also used this sample, focusing on T cells expressing NK-cell markers. That study reports: Cells sorted as CD3+CD56+NKG2C+, CD3+CD56+NKG2C- and CD3+CD56-NKG2C+ T cells supplied the TCR beta repertoires.

This clonotype was sampled from a woman between 18 and 29 years old in good health. The sequencing input was CD4+ T cells sorted from blood. This sequence joins TRBV5-1 and TRBJ2-1, with 10 bases identical to TRBD2. The CDR3 loop is CASRVTSGTDEQFF. The CDR3 nucleotides read TGCGCCAGCAGAGTAACTAGCGGGACGGATGAGCAGTTCTTC.